These 24 T cell receptor beta chains were all obtained from the same sample, sequenced in a study of cytomegalovirus exposure and HLA in healthy donors. Sequencing used immunoSEQ multiplex PCR; TCRdb keeps in-frame clones, though not all of them. The top ten hold less than 2.5% of the sample, which has fewer than 100,000 clones, 94% seen once. Sequencing input: PBMCs. Source of these receptors: a woman under 30 in good health and CMV-seronegative.

The chain has TRBV28 and TRBJ2-2, with 9 positions matching TRBD1. Germline V gene data show CDR1 as MDHEN and CDR2 as SYDVKM. The CDR3 extends over 17 amino acids. Trimming at V came to 4 bases and at J to 1 base, leaving 7 bases not matched to a gene. The CDR3 coding sequence is TGTGCCAGCAGTTCCCCCGACAGGGGGGAGAACACCGGGGAGCTGTTTTTT. Translated: CASSSPDRGENTGELFF.

The chain joins TRBV10-3 to TRBJ2-3; TRBD2 matches at 10 bases. V lost 4 bases and J lost 3; bases outside the gene matches: 4. The CDR3 length is 15 residues. Germline lookup yields CDR1 ENHRY and CDR2 SYGVKD. The CDR3 here is CAISAGLAATDTQYF. The CDR3 nucleotides read TGTGCCATCAGTGCCGGACTAGCGGCTACAGATACGCAGTATTTT.

J is TRBJ2-3 and V is TRBV5-1; possible D gene TRBD1, 6 bases. Germline V lookup: CDR1 SGHRS, CDR2 YFSETQ. Trimming shortened V by 9 bases and J by 2 bases, and 19 bases separated the two germline ends. This CDR3 contains 15 residues. The CDR3 protein is CATRNRVDSTDTQYF. The CDR3 DNA reads as TGCGCCACCCGAAACAGGGTAGATTCCACAGATACGCAGTATTTT.

The V and J genes are TRBV7-2 and TRBJ2-7; D uncertain. V dropped 1 base and J dropped 2 bases, with 9 bases sitting between them. Looked up from germline, CDR1 is SGHTA and CDR2 is FQGNSA. The CDR3 has 14 residues. The CDR3 DNA reads TGTGCCAGCAGCTTAGTCGGCAGGACCTACGAGCAGTACTTC. Encoded protein: CASSLVGRTYEQYF.

This chain uses TRBV9 with TRBJ1-1; D gene unclear. Trimming took 0 bases from V and 0 from J, leaving 15 bases between them. CDR1 and CDR2 from the germline V gene are SGDLS and YYNGEE. The CDR3 consists of 17 residues. Here the CDR3 DNA reads TGTGCCAGCAGCGTAGATCGGAGGGTAGGCATGAACACTGAAGCTTTCTTT. This gives the protein CASSVDRRVGMNTEAFF. The whole variable domain, remainder taken from reference TRBV9 and TRBJ1-1, is DSGVTQTPKHLITATGQRVTLRCSPRSGDLSVYWYQQSLDQGLQFLIQYYNGEERAKGNILERFSAQQFPDLHSELNLSSLELGDSALYFCASSVDRRVGMNTEAFFGQGTRLTVV.

The gene calls are TRBV30 and TRBJ1-6; no clear D. Trimming took 0 bases from V and 5 from J, leaving 8 bases between them. This CDR3 has 14 residues. Germline loops: CDR1 GTSNPN, CDR2 SVGIG (reference sequence). The CDR3 DNA is TGTGCCTGGAGTGTACGCCAGGATAATTCACCCCTCCACTTT. Translated: CAWSVRQDNSPLHF.

The chain employs TRBV4-1 and TRBJ2-7; TRBD2 matches at 9 bases. The germline V gene has CDR1 MGHRA and CDR2 YSYEKL. This CDR3 region has 16 residues. V gave up 1 base and J gave up 5 bases; unmatched junction bases: 9. The CDR3 nucleotides are TGCGCCAGCAGCCAAGTTGCTCCGGGACTAGCAAACGAGCAGTACTTC. This codes for CASSQVAPGLANEQYF.

Worth noting for this clone: The junction shows a germline mismatch at one end, possibly a read error. The genes are TRBV9 and TRBJ1-1; 7 nucleotides line up with TRBD1. Germline values: CDR1 SGDLS, CDR2 YYNGEE. The CDR3 runs 16 residues. In nucleotides, the CDR3 is TGTGCCAGCAGCGTAGAGGAAAGGGGGCTGAAGACTGAAGCTTTCTTT. Translating gives CASSVEERGLKTEAFF.

The V call is TRBV2, the J call TRBJ2-2, with 9 positions matching TRBD1. Germline V gives CDR1 SNHLY, CDR2 FYNNEI. With V trimmed by 3 bases and J by 7 bases, 9 bases remained unmatched. This CDR3 has 16 residues. The CDR3 here is CASSDAGTGNIGELFF. In nucleotides, the CDR3 is TGTGCCAGCAGTGATGCCGGGACAGGGAATATCGGGGAGCTGTTTTTT. The full variable domain, rest sourced from reference TRBV2 and TRBJ2-2, is EPEVTQTPSHQVTQMGQEVILRCVPISNHLYFYWYRQILGQKVEFLVSFYNNEISEKSEIFDDQFSVERPDGSNFTLKIRSTKLEDSAMYFCASSDAGTGNIGELFFGEGSRLTVL.

The chain links TRBV6-5 to TRBJ1-5; maybe TRBD1 (5 bases). The germline V gene encodes CDR1 MNHEY and CDR2 SVGAGI. Trimming stripped 5 bases from V and 4 bases from J, with 15 bases between. The length of the CDR3 is 15 residues. CDR3 residues: CASSPRGGKNQPQHF. The CDR3 nucleotides are TGTGCCAGCAGTCCTCGGGGGGGTAAGAATCAGCCCCAGCATTTT.

V usage is TRBV15 and J usage is TRBJ2-1, with a weak D call TRBD2 (5 bases). V was clipped by 0 bases and J by 9 bases, with 12 bases between them. CDR1 is LNHNV and CDR2 is YYDKDF in the germline V gene (reference sequence). CDR3 length: 14 amino acids. The CDR3 here is CATSREGEAAEQFF. The CDR3 DNA sequence: TGTGCCACCAGCAGAGAGGGTGAAGCGGCTGAGCAGTTCTTC.

This sequence joins TRBV7-9 and TRBJ1-1; no definite D call. CDR1 is SEHNR, CDR2 FQNEAQ, per germline (reference sequence). The CDR3 is 14 amino acids. V lost 7 bases, J lost 5 bases, and 17 bases lay in between. The CDR3, as DNA: TGTGCCAGCAAAACCCCCGGGGAGAAGACTGAAGCTTTCTTT. Translating it yields CASKTPGEKTEAFF.

This clone was counted a single time. The V gene is TRBV6-1, the J gene TRBJ2-7; D is possibly TRBD2 (6 bases). The CDR3 is 14 residues long. The V and J ends lost 4 bases and 5 bases respectively, with 15 bases between them. Per germline, CDR1 MNHNS and CDR2 SASEGT. CDR3 bases: TGTGCCAGCAGTGGGTCTAGCGAAAGGGACGAGCAGTACTTC. This gives the protein CASSGSSERDEQYF.

The genes are TRBV4-1 and TRBJ2-1; unclear D gene. The CDR3 is made up of 18 amino acids. The germline CDR1 and CDR2 sequences are MGHRA and YSYEKL. The V end lost 1 base, the J end lost 0 bases, and 16 bases lay between the germline ends. The CDR3 here is CASSQVSPVVSSYNEQFF. Here the CDR3 DNA reads TGCGCCAGCAGCCAAGTCTCCCCCGTAGTGAGCTCCTACAATGAGCAGTTCTTC.

This chain connects TRBV5-1 to TRBJ2-5; D possibly corresponds to TRBD1 (6 bases). This CDR3 has 16 amino acids. The ends were cut back, 0 bases at V and 1 base at J, with 13 bases in the middle. Germline loops: CDR1 SGHRS, CDR2 YFSETQ. CDR3 region: CASSLGSRGPQETQYF. CDR3 DNA: TGCGCCAGCAGCTTGGGTTCCAGGGGACCCCAAGAGACCCAGTACTTC.

The gene calls are TRBV7-2 and TRBJ2-2; 10 bases align to TRBD2. This CDR3 has 16 residues. With 7 bases clipped from V and 3 bases from J, the junction kept 8 bases outside the gene matches. Germline values: CDR1 SGHTA, CDR2 FQGNSA. The DNA of the CDR3 is TGTGCCAGCAACCTCCTAGCGGGGGCCCACACCGGGGAGCTGTTTTTT. It is translated as CASNLLAGAHTGELFF.

J is TRBJ1-3 and V is TRBV6-5; 7 bases line up with TRBD1. V lost 11 bases and J lost 4; bases outside the gene matches: 8. Germline V gives CDR1 MNHEY, CDR2 SVGAGI. The CDR3 consists of 13 residues. The CDR3, as DNA: TGTGCCGAGAAAACAGGGGACGGAAACACCATATATTTT. This translates into CAEKTGDGNTIYF.

This chain uses TRBV7-6 with TRBJ1-2, with 10 bases identical to TRBD1. Germline trimming cut 8 bases from V and 5 bases from J; bases unmatched to any gene: 2. This CDR3 comprises 12 residues. The germline V gene has CDR1 SGHVS and CDR2 FNYEAQ. CDR3 residues: CASGGQGYGYTF. Here the CDR3 DNA reads TGTGCCAGCGGGGGACAGGGGTATGGCTACACCTTC.

The rearrangement uses TRBV29-1 and TRBJ2-1, with 9 nucleotides matching TRBD1. The CDR3 is 13 amino acids. V was pared by 5 bases and J by 7 bases, with 6 bases of the junction left unmatched. Per the germline V gene, CDR1 is SQVTM and CDR2 is ANQGSEA. CDR3 nucleotide sequence: TGCAGCGTTTGGCGGACAGGGGAAAATGAGCAGTTCTTC. It translates to CSVWRTGENEQFF.

The V gene is TRBV28, the J gene TRBJ1-1, with D possibly matching TRBD1 (6 bases). This CDR3 spans 14 amino acids. V was pared by 7 bases and J by 3 bases, with 15 bases between. The germline gives CDR1 MDHEN, CDR2 SYDVKM. The CDR3 coding sequence is TGTGCCAGCAACACACAGGGTCTCGACACTGAAGCTTTCTTT. Its protein is CASNTQGLDTEAFF. Full variable domain (outside the CDR3, taken from reference TRBV28 and TRBJ1-1): DVKVTQSSRYLVKRTGEKVFLECVQDMDHENMFWYRQDPGLGLRLIYFSYDVKMKEKGDIPEGYSVSREKKERFSLILESASTNQTSMYLCASNTQGLDTEAFFGQGTRLTVV.

This chain's CDR3 is CASRPGLAPGANVLTF. DNA for the CDR3: TGTGCCAGTAGACCGGGACTAGCCCCCGGGGCCAACGTCCTGACTTTC. The chain couples TRBV19 to TRBJ2-6; 9 positions match TRBD2. Unmatched junction bases numbered 7, after V lost 6 bases and J lost 4 bases. This CDR3 comprises 16 residues. The germline CDR1 and CDR2 sequences are LNHDA and SQIVND (reference sequence).

The chain combines TRBV27 with TRBJ2-3; possible D gene TRBD1, 6 bases. The CDR3 has 15 amino acids. Trimming left V 6 bases short and J 7 bases short, with 20 bases between. Germline lookup yields CDR1 MNHEY and CDR2 SMNVEV (reference sequence). The CDR3 DNA reads as TGTGCCAGCAGGCTAGGGGGTTGGACTTCAAATACGCAGTATTTT. The encoded protein is CASRLGGWTSNTQYF.

The chain couples TRBV2 to TRBJ2-1; TRBD1 aligns across 11 bases. Germline loops: CDR1 SNHLY, CDR2 FYNNEI. The CDR3 extends over 15 amino acids. V was clipped by 6 bases and J by 6 bases; unmatched bases: 7. The CDR3 protein is CASSPGQGAFNEQFF. In DNA form, the CDR3 reads TGTGCCAGCAGCCCCGGACAGGGGGCTTTCAATGAGCAGTTCTTC.

This clone was detected only a few times. The chain combines TRBV2 with TRBJ2-7; 7 bases match TRBD1. Germline CDR1 SNHLY, CDR2 FYNNEI. The ends lost 6 bases at V and 3 bases at J; junction bases unmatched: 5. This CDR3 is 13 amino acids long. CDR3 protein: CASRDRTRYEQYF. Written as DNA, the CDR3 is TGTGCCAGCAGGGACAGGACGCGCTACGAGCAGTACTTC.